The T cell receptor beta chain under discussion was sequenced for a study of cytomegalovirus exposure and HLA in healthy donors. Findings and limits, study-wide: Some TCR beta chains (around 160 of them) were listed as cytomegalovirus-associated. In a later analysis, HLA-C alleles had the fewest associated TCRs, DRB1 alleles the most.

Germline V lookup: CDR1 SQVTM, CDR2 ANQGSEA. V shed 8 bases and J 8 bases; nucleotides not matched to a gene: 17. The CDR3 length is 14 residues. With 60 Vbeta and 13 Jbeta primers, the PCR was carried out. Some clones are missing from TCRdb's copy, which holds only in-frame ones; the method was immunoSEQ multiplex PCR. The sample yields approximately 79,000 clones, over 70% seen once. As regards this clone: Its matching antigen is unknown.

Sample: PBMCs. J is TRBJ1-2 and V is TRBV29-1; 7 nucleotides align to TRBD1. The origin of this receptor is a woman in her 40s in good health and CMV-seropositive. The CDR3 region is CSQGGGRGRGGYTF. The CDR3 DNA reads as TGCAGCCAGGGGGGTGGCAGGGGGAGAGGAGGCTACACCTTC.